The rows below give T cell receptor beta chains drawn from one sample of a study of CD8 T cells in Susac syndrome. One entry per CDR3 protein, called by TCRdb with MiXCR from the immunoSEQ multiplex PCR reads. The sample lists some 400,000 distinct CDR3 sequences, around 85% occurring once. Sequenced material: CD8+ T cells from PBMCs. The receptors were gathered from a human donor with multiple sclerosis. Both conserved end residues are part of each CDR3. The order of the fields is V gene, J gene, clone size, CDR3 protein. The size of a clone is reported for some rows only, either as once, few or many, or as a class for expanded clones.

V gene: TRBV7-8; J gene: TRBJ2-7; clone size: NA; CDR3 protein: CASSHPGTGMLYEQYF
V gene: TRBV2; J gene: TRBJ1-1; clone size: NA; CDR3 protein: CASKLGKNTEAFF
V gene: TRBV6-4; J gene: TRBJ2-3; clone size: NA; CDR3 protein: CASSEEGGSTDTQYF
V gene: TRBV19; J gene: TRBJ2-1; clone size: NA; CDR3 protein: CASRSGLAAASEQFF
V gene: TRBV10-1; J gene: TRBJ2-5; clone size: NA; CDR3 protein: CASSDGRNSGYQETQYF
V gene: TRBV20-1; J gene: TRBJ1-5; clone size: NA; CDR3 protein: CSASDSYVAPNQPQHF
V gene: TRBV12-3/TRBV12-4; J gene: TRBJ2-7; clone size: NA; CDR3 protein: CASSLALLAGEVF
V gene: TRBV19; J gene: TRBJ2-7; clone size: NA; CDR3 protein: CASSIRGGHHSYEQYF
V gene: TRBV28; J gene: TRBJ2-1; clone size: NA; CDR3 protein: CASSFPGTGGHNEQFF
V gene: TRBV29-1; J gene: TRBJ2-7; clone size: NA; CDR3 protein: CSVALTAYEQYF
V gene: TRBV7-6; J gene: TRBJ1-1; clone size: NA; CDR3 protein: CASSFGQTAEAFF
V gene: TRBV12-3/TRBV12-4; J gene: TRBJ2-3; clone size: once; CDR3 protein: CASRFRDSTYTQYF
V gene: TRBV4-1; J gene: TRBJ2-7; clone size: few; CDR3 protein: CASSHEREQYF
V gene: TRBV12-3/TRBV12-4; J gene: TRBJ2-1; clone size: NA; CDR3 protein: CASSLLGHPDNEQFF
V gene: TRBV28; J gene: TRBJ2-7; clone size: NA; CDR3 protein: CASSQTGGQLLTSNSYEQYF
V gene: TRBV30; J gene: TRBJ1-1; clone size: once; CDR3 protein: CAWEPLGGEAFF
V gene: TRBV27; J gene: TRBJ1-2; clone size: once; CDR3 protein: CASSPGTPFFGYTF
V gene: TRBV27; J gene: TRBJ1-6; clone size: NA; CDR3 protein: CASSLQSYNSPLHF
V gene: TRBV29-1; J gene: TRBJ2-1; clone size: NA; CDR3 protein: CSVVGVMTGQGGNEQFF
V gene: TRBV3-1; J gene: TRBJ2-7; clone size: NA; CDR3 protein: CASSQDGYPYSYEQYF
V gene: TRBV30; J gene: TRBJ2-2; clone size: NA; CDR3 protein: CAWLSGGLNTGELFF
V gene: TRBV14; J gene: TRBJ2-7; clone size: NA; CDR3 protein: CASSQWDLYEQYF
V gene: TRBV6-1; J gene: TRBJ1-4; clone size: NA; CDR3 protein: CASRRAGQGNEKLFF
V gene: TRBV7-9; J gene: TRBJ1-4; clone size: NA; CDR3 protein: CASSPGSGLNEKLFF
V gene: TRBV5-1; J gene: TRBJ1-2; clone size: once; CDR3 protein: CASANTDNYGYTF
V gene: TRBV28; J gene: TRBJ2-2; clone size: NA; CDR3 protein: CASAARYRVATGELFF
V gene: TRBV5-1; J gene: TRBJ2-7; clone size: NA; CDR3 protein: CASSSEPRQNTYEQYF